This T cell receptor (beta chain) was captured in a study of blood T cells in healthy people across ages. Overall study findings and caveats: In older individuals, TCR beta diversity per million T cells was lower, falling roughly linearly with age.

With a J-beta primer mix and a sample-barcoded 5' primer, a second PCR ran 7 to 11 cycles. TCRdb redid the calling of the 5' RACE reads with MiXCR, one entry per CDR3 protein. The sample holds about 1.8 million distinct CDR3 sequences; about 49% are singletons and the top ten take around 2.1%. With each sample, at least 6 micrograms of total RNA were extracted. Looked up from germline, CDR1 is SGHRS and CDR2 is YFSETQ. The ends lost 1 base at V and 5 bases at J; junction bases unmatched: 5. The CDR3 covers 14 residues. A remark on this clonotype: The antigen is not known.

The sequence came from a woman between 40 and 55 years old in good health. The material sequenced was blood. The chain joins TRBV5-1 to TRBJ2-5; 7 bases map to TRBD1. CDR3 nucleotides: TGCGCCAGCAGCTTGATCAGGGGGATTGAGACCCAGTACTTC. It specifies CASSLIRGIETQYF.